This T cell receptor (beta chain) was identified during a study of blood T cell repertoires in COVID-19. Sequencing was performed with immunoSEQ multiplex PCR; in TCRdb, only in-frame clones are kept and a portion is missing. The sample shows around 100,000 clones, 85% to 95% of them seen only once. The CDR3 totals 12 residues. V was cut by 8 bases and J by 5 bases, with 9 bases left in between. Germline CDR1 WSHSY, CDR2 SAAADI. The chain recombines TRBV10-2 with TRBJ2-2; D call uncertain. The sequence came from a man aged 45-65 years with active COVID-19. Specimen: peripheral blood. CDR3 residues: CASPFLTGELFF. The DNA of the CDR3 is TGCGCCAGCCCCTTCTTGACCGGGGAGCTGTTTTTT.